These T cell receptor beta chains were read from a single sample in a study of blood T cell repertoires in COVID-19. Sequencing used immunoSEQ multiplex PCR; TCRdb keeps in-frame clones, though not all of them. The sample contains fewer than 120,000 clones, approximately 90% of which appear only once. Input material: peripheral blood. These receptors all stem from a woman in her forties or fifties with acute or convalescent COVID-19. The CDR3 runs from the conserved cysteine through the conserved F or W. The order of the fields is CDR3 length, D gene, clone size, J gene, V gene, CDR3 protein, CDR3 DNA. A D gene is named only where the DNA matches it firmly. Some rows have no size entry. The others give once, few or many, or a class for an expanded clone.

14	-	once	TRBJ1-4	TRBV5-1	CASSLEGGVEKLFF	TGCGCCAGCAGCTTGGAAGGGGGAGTTGAAAAACTGTTTTTT
16	-	once	TRBJ2-7	TRBV3-1/TRBV3-2	CASRGLGVGRSYEQYF	TGTGCCAGCAGAGGACTTGGAGTGGGAAGGTCGTACGAGCAGTACTTC
15	-	-	TRBJ2-2	TRBV6-5	CASIRTGGGGGELFF	TGTGCCAGCATCCGAACGGGGGGCGGGGGCGGGGAGCTGTTTTTT
14	TRBD2	-	TRBJ2-7	TRBV6-5	CASSYQREGYEQYF	TGTGCCAGCAGTTACCAGCGGGAGGGCTACGAGCAGTACTTC
15	-	-	TRBJ2-1	TRBV19	CASSIEGTGVREQFF	TGTGCCAGTAGTATAGAAGGGACTGGGGTAAGGGAGCAGTTCTTC
17	TRBD1	-	TRBJ1-1	TRBV7-9	CASSGPTGAIMNTEAFF	TGTGCCAGCAGCGGACCGACAGGGGCGATTATGAACACTGAAGCTTTCTTT
16	TRBD2	-	TRBJ2-1	TRBV24-1	CATSESGRKELNEQFF	TGTGCCACCAGTGAGAGCGGGAGGAAAGAGCTCAATGAGCAGTTCTTC
14	-	-	TRBJ2-2	TRBV11-3	CASSLGQAPGELFF	TGTGCCAGCAGCTTAGGGCAGGCCCCCGGGGAGCTGTTTTTT
16	TRBD2	-	TRBJ2-7	TRBV14	CASSQVLAGGSYEQYF	TGTGCCAGCAGCCAAGTACTAGCGGGAGGATCCTACGAGCAGTACTTC
18	TRBD1	-	TRBJ1-2	TRBV27	CASKSRLGDRRKGHGYTF	TGTGCCAGTAAAAGTCGATTAGGGGACAGAAGAAAAGGGCATGGCTACACCTTC
15	TRBD1	-	TRBJ2-1	TRBV20-1	CSASAPGQGPNEQFF	TGCAGTGCTAGTGCCCCGGGACAGGGGCCCAATGAGCAGTTCTTC
13	TRBD2	-	TRBJ2-7	TRBV6-5	CASSRLAFNEQYF	TGTGCCAGCAGTCGACTAGCGTTCAACGAGCAGTACTTC
15	TRBD1	once	TRBJ2-1	TRBV6-2/TRBV6-3	CASSYTGQGYNEQFF	TGTGCCAGCAGTTACACCGGACAGGGGTACAATGAGCAGTTCTTC
13	TRBD2	-	TRBJ2-1	TRBV7-9	CASSFGLDLEQFF	TGTGCCAGCAGCTTCGGACTAGACCTTGAGCAGTTCTTC
13	-	-	TRBJ2-7	TRBV5-8	CASSLDGTYEQYF	TGTGCCAGCAGCTTGGACGGGACCTACGAGCAGTACTTC
15	TRBD2	once	TRBJ2-7	TRBV11-2	CASSLASGRGDEQYF	TGTGCCAGCAGCTTAGCTAGCGGGAGGGGAGACGAGCAGTACTTC
15	TRBD1	-	TRBJ2-4	TRBV20-1	CSASVGQGAKNIQYF	TGCAGTGCTAGTGTGGGACAGGGGGCCAAAAACATTCAGTACTTC
15	-	-	TRBJ1-5	TRBV6-5	CASSQQGGGNQPQHF	TGTGCCAGCAGCCAACAGGGTGGGGGCAATCAGCCCCAGCATTTT
15	TRBD1	few	TRBJ1-2	TRBV4-2	CASSQVSGQGYGYTF	TGTGCCAGCAGCCAAGTGTCGGGACAGGGGTATGGCTACACCTTC
13	-	once	TRBJ2-1	TRBV10-2	CASSTQGSLRQFF	TGCGCCAGCAGTACCCAGGGAAGCCTGAGGCAGTTCTTC
15	-	-	TRBJ2-6	TRBV24-1	CATSPRGTGANVLTF	TGTGCCACCAGCCCGAGGGGGACCGGGGCCAACGTCCTGACTTTC
15	-	-	TRBJ2-2	TRBV18	CASSPAGLRVGELFF	TGTGCCAGCTCACCAGCGGGCCTACGGGTCGGGGAGCTGTTTTTT
14	-	-	TRBJ2-2	TRBV27	CASSPFGHTGELFF	TGTGCCAGCAGCCCATTTGGGCACACCGGGGAGCTGTTTTTT
15	TRBD2	-	TRBJ2-2	TRBV2	CASSERREGLGELFF	TGTGCCAGCAGTGAAAGGCGGGAGGGCCTCGGGGAGCTGTTTTTT
15	TRBD1	-	TRBJ2-5	TRBV5-1	CASSATGGSQETQYF	TGCGCCAGCAGCGCTACAGGGGGATCCCAAGAGACCCAGTACTTC
13	-	few	TRBJ2-2	TRBV15	CATSRVLDGELFF	TGTGCCACCAGCAGAGTACTCGACGGGGAGCTGTTTTTT
14	TRBD1	-	TRBJ1-6	TRBV6-5	CASSYGTGNSPLHF	TGTGCCAGCAGTTACGGGACAGGGAATTCACCCCTCCACTTT
15	TRBD1	-	TRBJ1-4	TRBV25-1	CASSDRTGAREKLFF	TGTGCCAGCAGTGATCGTACAGGGGCAAGAGAAAAACTGTTTTTT
18	-	-	TRBJ2-3	TRBV6-2/TRBV6-3	CASSYSRVAISALDTQYF	TGTGCCAGCAGTTACTCGAGGGTGGCTATCTCAGCCCTGGATACGCAGTATTTT
14	TRBD2	-	TRBJ2-7	TRBV5-1	CASSSGWTSGEQYF	TGCGCCAGCAGCTCCGGGTGGACTAGCGGGGAGCAGTACTTC
14	TRBD1	-	TRBJ1-1	TRBV3-1/TRBV3-2	CASSPLQGHTEAFF	TGTGCCAGCAGCCCCTTACAGGGGCACACTGAAGCTTTCTTT
16	TRBD2	-	TRBJ2-1	TRBV13	CASSLKGAGGNNEQFF	TGTGCCAGCAGCTTGAAGGGAGCGGGAGGAAACAATGAGCAGTTCTTC
15	TRBD1	-	TRBJ2-3	TRBV19	CASTDVGQSTDTQYF	TGTGCCAGTACCGATGTGGGACAGAGCACAGATACGCAGTATTTT
13	-	-	TRBJ1-1	TRBV19	CASSLVLNTEAFF	TGTGCCAGTAGTCTCGTTTTGAACACTGAAGCTTTCTTT
15	-	-	TRBJ2-1	TRBV5-1	CASSLRSVNVDEQFF	TGCGCCAGCAGCTTGCGGTCCGTGAATGTCGATGAGCAGTTCTTC
15	-	-	TRBJ1-5	TRBV19	CASSGGGSPNQPQHF	TGTGCCAGTAGCGGGGGGGGGTCGCCGAATCAGCCCCAGCATTTT
16	TRBD2	-	TRBJ2-2	TRBV11-2	CASSRLAGGVTGELFF	TGTGCCAGCAGCCGACTAGCGGGAGGCGTTACCGGGGAGCTGTTTTTT
16	TRBD1	-	TRBJ2-3	TRBV24-1	CATKGVGTGTTDTQYF	TGTGCCACCAAAGGTGTCGGGACAGGGACCACAGATACGCAGTATTTT
14	-	-	TRBJ2-1	TRBV5-1	CASRGGPPDNEQFF	TGCGCCAGCAGAGGTGGGCCGCCTGACAATGAGCAGTTCTTC
12	-	-	TRBJ1-2	TRBV5-1	CASRTENYGYTF	TGCGCCAGCAGGACAGAGAACTATGGCTACACCTTC
15	-	-	TRBJ2-2	TRBV6-5	CASSSRGLNTGELFF	TGTGCCAGCAGTTCCAGGGGCCTGAACACCGGGGAGCTGTTTTTT
24	-	-	TRBJ2-6	TRBV6-6	CASSLLAVPKNVVPTISGANVLTF	TGTGCCAGCAGTCTACTTGCAGTCCCAAAAAATGTCGTCCCTACTATCTCTGGGGCCAACGTCCTGACTTTC
14	-	-	TRBJ2-7	TRBV28	CASSFNSVGFEQYF	TGTGCCAGCAGTTTTAATAGCGTAGGTTTCGAGCAGTACTTC
15	-	-	TRBJ1-4	TRBV5-1	CASSLGTDFDEKLFF	TGCGCCAGCAGCTTGGGGACAGACTTTGATGAAAAACTGTTTTTT
14	TRBD2	-	TRBJ2-1	TRBV10-3	CAISKRENHNEQFF	TGTGCCATCAGCAAGCGGGAGAATCACAATGAGCAGTTCTTC
15	TRBD1	-	TRBJ2-5	TRBV6-5	CASSKKGQTQETQYF	TGTGCCAGCAGTAAAAAGGGACAGACCCAAGAGACCCAGTACTTC
16	-	-	TRBJ1-2	TRBV7-9	CASSRQSYSNYDGYTF	TGTGCCAGCAGCCGACAGAGCTATTCGAACTATGATGGCTACACCTTC
15	TRBD1	-	TRBJ2-7	TRBV15	CATSGPKGALGEQYF	TGTGCCACCAGCGGGCCCAAGGGGGCCCTCGGCGAGCAGTACTTC
12	-	-	TRBJ1-1	TRBV6-5	CASSFGGGEAFF	TGTGCCAGCAGCTTTGGGGGGGGTGAAGCTTTCTTT
15	-	-	TRBJ1-3	TRBV28	CASSLRVSSGNTIYF	TGTGCCAGCAGTTTACGGGTTAGCTCTGGAAACACCATATATTTT
14	-	-	TRBJ2-2	TRBV2	CASSRTANTGELFF	TGTGCCAGCAGTCGGACTGCGAACACCGGGGAGCTGTTTTTT
11	-	-	TRBJ2-7	TRBV28	CASRKVLGLYF	TGTGCCAGCAGAAAGGTTCTTGGGCTGTACTTC
13	-	-	TRBJ1-5	TRBV30	CAWQQEINQPQHF	TGTGCCTGGCAACAGGAAATCAATCAGCCCCAGCATTTT
15	TRBD1	-	TRBJ1-2	TRBV5-1	CASSLVSGGTDGYTF	TGCGCCAGCAGCTTGGTATCAGGGGGCACAGATGGCTACACCTTC